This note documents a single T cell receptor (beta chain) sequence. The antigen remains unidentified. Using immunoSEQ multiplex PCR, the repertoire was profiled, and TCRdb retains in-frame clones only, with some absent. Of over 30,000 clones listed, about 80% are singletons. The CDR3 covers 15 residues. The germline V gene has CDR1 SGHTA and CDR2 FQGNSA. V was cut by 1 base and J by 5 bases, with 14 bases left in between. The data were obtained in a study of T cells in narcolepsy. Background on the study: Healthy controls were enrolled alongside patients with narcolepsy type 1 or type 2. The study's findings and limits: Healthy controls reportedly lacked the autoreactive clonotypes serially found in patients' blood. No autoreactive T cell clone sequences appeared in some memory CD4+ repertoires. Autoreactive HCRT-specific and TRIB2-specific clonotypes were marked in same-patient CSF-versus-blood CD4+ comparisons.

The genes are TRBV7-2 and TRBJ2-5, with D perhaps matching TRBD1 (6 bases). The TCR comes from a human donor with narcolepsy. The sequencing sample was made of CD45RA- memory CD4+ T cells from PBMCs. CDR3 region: CASSLDWGRRETQYF. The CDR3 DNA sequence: TGTGCCAGCAGCTTAGATTGGGGGCGGCGGGAGACCCAGTACTTC. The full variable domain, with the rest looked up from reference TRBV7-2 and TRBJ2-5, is GAGVSQSPSNKVTEKGKDVELRCDPISGHTALYWYRQSLGQGLEFLIYFQGNSAPDKSGLPSDRFSAERTGGSVSTLTIQRTQQEDSAVYLCASSLDWGRRETQYFGPGTRLLVL.